The 21 T cell receptor beta chains listed next were all sequenced from one sample in a study of T cells after posttransplantation cyclophosphamide. Control samples came 1 year after myeloablative marrow transplants with methotrexate plus calcineurin inhibitor. Assay used: immunoSEQ multiplex PCR; TCRdb lists only in-frame clones, some missing. The data hold roughly 20,000 clones, with 89% observed a single time. The sample in question was PBMCs, obtained after an allogeneic stem cell transplant with a calcineurin inhibitor and methotrexate. All receptors derive from a female patient aged 50-59 years who received an allogeneic stem cell transplant from an unrelated donor, was CMV-positive, and had chronic GVHD only. Some of these T cells may belong to the graft donor.

The rearrangement links TRBV13 to TRBJ1-2, with 8 bases lining up with TRBD1. The length of the CDR3 is 15 residues. From germline, CDR1 is PRHDT and CDR2 FYEKMQ (reference sequence). The V gene end was trimmed by 3 bases and the J gene end by 4 bases; junction bases not matched to a gene: 7. Here the CDR3 DNA reads TGTGCCAGCAGCTTGGGAACAGGGGGGATCTATGGCTACACCTTC. Translating gives CASSLGTGGIYGYTF.

To note about this clone: The sample carries other DNA sequences with the same CDR3. This chain links TRBV28 with TRBJ2-2; 9 positions agree with TRBD2. The CDR3 extends over 15 amino acids. The germline CDR1 and CDR2 sequences are MDHEN and SYDVKM. Losses at the gene ends were 7 bases for V and 7 bases for J; bases not matched to a gene: 10. Written as DNA, the CDR3 is TGTGCCAGCACCCGCCCTGGGACTAGCAGCGGGGAGCTGTTTTTT. As protein: CASTRPGTSSGELFF.

The chain is built from TRBV18 and TRBJ1-1; no definite D call. Per the germline V gene, CDR1 is KGHSH and CDR2 is LQKENI. Trimming took 4 bases from V and 3 from J, leaving 6 bases between them. The CDR3 length is 12 residues. CDR3 nucleotides: TGTGCCAGCTCACTGCGGGACACTGAAGCTTTCTTT. It encodes CASSLRDTEAFF.

This rearrangement joins TRBV6-5 to TRBJ1-2; TRBD1 is a possible D gene (6 bases). There are 14 residues in the CDR3. Germline CDR1 and CDR2: MNHEY and SVGAGI. V was shortened by 0 bases and J by 3 bases, with 8 bases between the two germline ends. The CDR3 nucleotides are TGTGCCAGCAGTTACTCCACAGGGTACTATGGCTACACCTTC. This encodes CASSYSTGYYGYTF.

The V gene is TRBV15, the J gene TRBJ2-1, with TRBD2 matching 7 bases. The CDR3 totals 15 residues. CDR1 and CDR2 (germline): LNHNV, YYDKDF (reference sequence). J was trimmed by 6 bases and V by 0 bases; bases with no gene match: 5. The chain's CDR3 is CATSRDILAPNEQFF. In DNA, the CDR3 is TGTGCCACCAGCAGAGATATACTAGCGCCCAATGAGCAGTTCTTC.

The rearrangement uses TRBV14 and TRBJ2-7; 9 bases align to TRBD1. After removal of 4 bases from V and 1 base from J, the junction contained 5 bases not matched to a gene. The CDR3 totals 15 residues. Germline values: CDR1 SGHDN, CDR2 FVKESK. Here the CDR3 DNA reads TGTGCCAGCAGCCGGACAGGGGAAAAGTCCTACGAGCAGTACTTC. It codes for CASSRTGEKSYEQYF.

V is TRBV18 and J is TRBJ2-5; 8 positions match TRBD2. Trimming at V came to 6 bases and at J to 4 bases, leaving 7 bases not matched to a gene. Germline-derived CDR1 and CDR2 are KGHSH and LQKENI. This CDR3 spans 14 amino acids. CDR3 region: CASSPPLAAETQYF. The CDR3 nucleotides are TGTGCCAGCTCCCCCCCACTAGCGGCAGAGACCCAGTACTTC.

The chain couples TRBV7-2 to TRBJ2-5; TRBD2 agrees at 10 bases. Germline loops: CDR1 SGHTA, CDR2 FQGNSA. CDR3 length: 14 residues. Trimming at V came to 5 bases and at J to 5 bases, leaving 5 bases not matched to a gene. CDR3 region: CASSRTSGGETQYF. CDR3 sequence (DNA): TGTGCCAGCAGCCGGACTAGCGGAGGGGAGACCCAGTACTTC.

This chain connects TRBV9 to TRBJ1-4; D remains ambiguous. V was cut by 1 base and J by 3 bases, with 7 bases left in between. Looked up from germline, CDR1 is SGDLS and CDR2 is YYNGEE. CDR3 length equals 14 residues. The CDR3 reads CASSVRESNEKLFF. CDR3 sequence (DNA): TGTGCCAGCAGCGTAAGGGAGTCTAATGAAAAACTGTTTTTT.

The rearrangement uses TRBV7-3 and TRBJ2-1, with 13 bases that match TRBD2. The CDR3 spans 15 residues. CDR1 and CDR2 (germline): SGHTA, FQGTGA. The ends lost 5 bases at V and 5 bases at J; junction bases unmatched: 3. This CDR3 reads CASSMGLAGNNEQFF. The CDR3 DNA reads as TGTGCCAGCAGCATGGGACTAGCGGGGAACAATGAGCAGTTCTTC.

CDR3 residues: CASSETRLAEAFF. In nucleotides, the CDR3 is TGTGCCAGCAGTGAAACTCGCTTAGCTGAAGCTTTCTTT. This rearrangement joins TRBV6-1 to TRBJ1-1; D not certain. CDR1 MNHNS and CDR2 SASEGT come from the germline V gene. This CDR3 region has 13 residues. V was pared by 2 bases and J by 6 bases, with 10 bases between.

The CDR3 protein is CASSRSQDTQYF. In DNA form, the CDR3 reads TGTGCCAGCAGTCGTTCGCAGGATACGCAGTATTTT. The chain carries TRBV6-6 and TRBJ2-3; D is unresolved. Trimming removed 5 bases from V and 6 bases from J, with 9 bases in between. The CDR3 extends over 12 amino acids. Looked up from germline, CDR1 is MNHNY and CDR2 is SVGAGI (reference sequence).

This rearrangement joins TRBV29-1 to TRBJ2-1, with D hard to call. CDR1 and CDR2 (germline): SQVTM, ANQGSEA. There are 15 residues in the CDR3. V was shortened by 4 bases and J by 0 bases, with 13 bases between the two germline ends. CDR3 DNA: TGCAGCGTTGTTCCCGACTCCCGCTCCTACAATGAGCAGTTCTTC. It encodes CSVVPDSRSYNEQFF.

The chain combines TRBV6-6 with TRBJ2-5, with D possibly TRBD1 on 6 matching bases. Germline CDR1 is MNHNY and CDR2 is SVGAGI (reference sequence). The V and J ends lost 6 bases and 1 base respectively, with 9 bases between them. The CDR3 spans 13 residues. CDR3 nucleotide sequence: TGTGCCAGCAGGACAGGCACCCAAGAGACCCAGTACTTC. It codes for CASRTGTQETQYF.

The V and J genes are TRBV7-2 and TRBJ2-5, with TRBD1 identical over 7 bases. Germline CDR1 is SGHTA and CDR2 is FQGNSA. J lost 2 bases, V lost 5 bases, and 5 bases had no gene match. The CDR3 sequence is 14 residues long. CDR3 amino acids: CASSARQGQETQYF. The CDR3 nucleotides are TGTGCCAGCAGCGCCAGACAGGGACAAGAGACCCAGTACTTC.

V usage is TRBV11-2 and J usage is TRBJ2-7; the match to TRBD1 covers 9 bases. The germline CDR1 and CDR2 sequences are SGHAT and FQNNGV. The CDR3 has 16 amino acids. Germline trimming cut 3 bases from V and 7 bases from J; bases unmatched to any gene: 13. The CDR3 reads CASSFNPGQGPGEQYF. CDR3 in DNA: TGTGCCAGCAGCTTTAATCCGGGACAGGGTCCGGGAGAGCAGTACTTC.

This clone was observed a handful of times. J is TRBJ1-1 and V is TRBV28, with 8 positions matching TRBD1. V dropped 7 bases and J dropped 3; count of bases not matched to a gene: 7. This CDR3 has 14 residues. Germline lookup yields CDR1 MDHEN and CDR2 SYDVKM. CDR3 loop: CASILDRGDTEAFF. As DNA, the CDR3 is TGTGCCAGCATCTTAGACAGGGGTGACACTGAAGCTTTCTTT.

Only a few counts were recorded for this clone. Other DNA sequences in the sample encode the same CDR3. This chain joins TRBV19 and TRBJ2-3; 8 positions agree with TRBD2. The V gene's germline CDR1 is LNHDA and CDR2 SQIVND (reference sequence). The CDR3 contains 13 residues. J was trimmed by 1 base and V by 6 bases; bases with no gene match: 0. The CDR3 bases are TGTGCCAGTAGGACTAGCGGCACAGATACGCAGTATTTT. It translates to CASRTSGTDTQYF. Based on the CDR3 plus reference TRBV19 and TRBJ2-3, the full variable domain is DGGITQSPKYLFRKEGQNVTLSCEQNLNHDAMYWYRQDPGQGLRLIYYSQIVNDFQKGDIAEGYSVSREKKESFPLTVTSAQKNPTAFYLCASRTSGTDTQYFGPGTRLTVL.

V usage is TRBV10-3 and J usage is TRBJ2-3; D might be TRBD2 (6 bases). The CDR3 length is 14 residues. Trimming removed 5 bases from V and 3 bases from J, with 12 bases in between. The germline V gene encodes CDR1 ENHRY and CDR2 SYGVKD. The CDR3 loop is CAISSGVGTDTQYF. DNA of the CDR3: TGTGCCATCAGTTCGGGAGTGGGGACAGATACGCAGTATTTT.

This sequence joins TRBV27 and TRBJ2-7; D is uncertain. Trimming stripped 3 bases from V and 0 bases from J, with 6 bases between. The germline gives CDR1 MNHEY, CDR2 SMNVEV (reference sequence). This CDR3 has 13 residues. CDR3 region: CASSLANSYEQYF. The CDR3 region has the DNA TGTGCCAGCAGTTTGGCCAACTCCTACGAGCAGTACTTC.

The chain couples TRBV7-6 to TRBJ2-5; 8 bases align to TRBD2. V trimming: 5 bases; J trimming: 3 bases; junction bases outside the gene matches: 5. CDR1 SGHVS and CDR2 FNYEAQ come from the germline V gene. CDR3 length equals 14 residues. This chain's CDR3 is CASSIGLAEETQYF. As DNA, the CDR3 is TGTGCCAGCAGCATAGGACTAGCCGAAGAGACCCAGTACTTC.